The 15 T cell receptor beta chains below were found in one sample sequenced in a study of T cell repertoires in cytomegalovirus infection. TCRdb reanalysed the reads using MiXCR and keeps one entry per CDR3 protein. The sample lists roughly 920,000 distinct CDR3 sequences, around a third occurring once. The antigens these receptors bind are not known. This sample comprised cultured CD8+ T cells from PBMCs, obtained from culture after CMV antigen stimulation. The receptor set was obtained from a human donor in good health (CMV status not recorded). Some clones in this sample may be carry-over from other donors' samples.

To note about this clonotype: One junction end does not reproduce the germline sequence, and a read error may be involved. CDR3 sequence reads: CVSTGGVQGYTF. The CDR3 region has the DNA TGTGTCAGCACCGGAGGGGTTCAGGGCTACACCTTC. V and J are TRBV12-3 or TRBV12-4 and TRBJ1-2; weak D call: TRBD1 (5 bases). This CDR3 comprises 12 residues.

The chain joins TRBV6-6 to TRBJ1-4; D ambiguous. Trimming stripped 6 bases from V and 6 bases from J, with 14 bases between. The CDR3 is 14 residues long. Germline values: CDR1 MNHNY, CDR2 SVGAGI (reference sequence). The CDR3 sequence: CASRGDTFYEKLFF. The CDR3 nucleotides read TGTGCCAGCAGAGGAGACACATTCTATGAAAAACTGTTTTTT.

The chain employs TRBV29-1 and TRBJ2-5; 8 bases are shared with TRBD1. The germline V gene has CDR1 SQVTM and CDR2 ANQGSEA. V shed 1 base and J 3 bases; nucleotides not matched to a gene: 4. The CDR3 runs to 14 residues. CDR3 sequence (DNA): TGCAGCGTTGAAGGATGGACAGGGAAAGAGACCCAGTACTTC. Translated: CSVEGWTGKETQYF. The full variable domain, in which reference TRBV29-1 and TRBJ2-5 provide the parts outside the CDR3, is SAVISQKPSRDICQRGTSLTIQCQVDSQVTMMFWYRQQPGQSLTLIATANQGSEATYESGFVIDKFPISRPNLTFSTLTVSNMSPEDSSIYLCSVEGWTGKETQYFGPGTRLLVL.

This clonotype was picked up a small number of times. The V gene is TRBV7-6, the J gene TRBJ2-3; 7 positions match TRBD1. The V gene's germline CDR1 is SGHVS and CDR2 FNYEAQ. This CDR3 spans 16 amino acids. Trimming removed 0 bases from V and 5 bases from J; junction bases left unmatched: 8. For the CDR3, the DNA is TGTGCCAGCAGCTTAGCGGCGTGGGACAGTAGAGATACGCAGTATTTT. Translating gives CASSLAAWDSRDTQYF.

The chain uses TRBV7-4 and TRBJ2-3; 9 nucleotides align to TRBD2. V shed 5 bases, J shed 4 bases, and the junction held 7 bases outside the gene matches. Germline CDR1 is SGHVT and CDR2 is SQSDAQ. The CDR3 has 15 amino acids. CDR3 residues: CASSHPSGVADTQYF. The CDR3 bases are TGTGCCAGCAGCCACCCTAGCGGGGTAGCAGATACGCAGTATTTT.

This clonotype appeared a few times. CDR3 sequence (DNA): TGTGCCACCAGCAGAGATCGGGGAACCGGAGAGACCCAGTACTTC. It specifies CATSRDRGTGETQYF. The rearrangement joins TRBV15 to TRBJ2-5, with a weak D call TRBD2 (5 bases). CDR1 LNHNV and CDR2 YYDKDF come from the germline V gene (reference sequence). Trimming left V 0 bases short and J 4 bases short, with 12 bases between. This CDR3 contains 15 residues.

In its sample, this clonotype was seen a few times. The CDR3: CASSIRDRRETQYF. As DNA, the CDR3 is TGTGCCAGCAGCATCCGGGACAGAAGAGAGACCCAGTACTTC. The V call is TRBV13, the J call TRBJ2-5, with 7 bases matching TRBD1. The CDR3 is made up of 14 amino acids. Germline loops: CDR1 PRHDT, CDR2 FYEKMQ (reference sequence). V dropped 5 bases and J dropped 4; count of bases not matched to a gene: 7.

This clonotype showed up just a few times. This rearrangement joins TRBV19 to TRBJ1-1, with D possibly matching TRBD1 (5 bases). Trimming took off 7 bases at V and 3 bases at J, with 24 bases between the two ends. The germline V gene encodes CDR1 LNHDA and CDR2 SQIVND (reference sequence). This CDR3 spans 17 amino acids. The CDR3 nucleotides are TGTGCCAGTACCCTTCGGAGGGGACCTTTACCGGACACTGAAGCTTTCTTT. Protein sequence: CASTLRRGPLPDTEAFF.

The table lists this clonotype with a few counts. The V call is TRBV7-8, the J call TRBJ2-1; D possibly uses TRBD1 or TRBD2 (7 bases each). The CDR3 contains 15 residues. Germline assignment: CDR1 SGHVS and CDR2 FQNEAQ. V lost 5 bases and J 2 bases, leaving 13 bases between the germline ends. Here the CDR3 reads CASSRQGGTYNEQFF. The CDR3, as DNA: TGTGCCAGCAGCCGACAGGGAGGGACCTACAATGAGCAGTTCTTC.

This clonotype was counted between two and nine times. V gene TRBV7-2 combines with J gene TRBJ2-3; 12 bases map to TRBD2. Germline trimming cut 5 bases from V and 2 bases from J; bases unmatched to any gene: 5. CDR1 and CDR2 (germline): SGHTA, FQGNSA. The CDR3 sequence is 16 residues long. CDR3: CASSPRTSGDTDTQYF. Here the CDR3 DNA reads TGTGCCAGCAGCCCCCGGACTAGCGGGGACACAGATACGCAGTATTTT.

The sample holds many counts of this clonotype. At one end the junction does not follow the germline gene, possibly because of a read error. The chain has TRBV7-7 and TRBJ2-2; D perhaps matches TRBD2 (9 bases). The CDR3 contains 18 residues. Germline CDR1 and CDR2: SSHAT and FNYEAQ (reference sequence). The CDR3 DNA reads TGTGCTAGCAGCCCAGGGGGCCCTAGCGGGGCAATGACCGGGGAGCTGTTTTTT. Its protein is CASSPGGPSGAMTGELFF.

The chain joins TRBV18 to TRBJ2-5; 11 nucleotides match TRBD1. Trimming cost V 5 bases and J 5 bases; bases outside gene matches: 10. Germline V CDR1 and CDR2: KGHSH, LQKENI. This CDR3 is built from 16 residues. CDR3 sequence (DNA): TGTGCCAGCTCAACAGGACAGGGGGCATATATTGAGACCCAGTACTTC. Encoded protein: CASSTGQGAYIETQYF.

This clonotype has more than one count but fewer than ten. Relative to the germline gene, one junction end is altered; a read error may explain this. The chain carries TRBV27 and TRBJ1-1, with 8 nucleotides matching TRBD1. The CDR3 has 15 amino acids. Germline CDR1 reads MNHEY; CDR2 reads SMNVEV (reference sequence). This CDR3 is CASSSYIRTGPEAFF. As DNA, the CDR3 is TGTGCCAGTAGTTCTTATATAAGGACAGGGCCTGAAGCTTTCTTT.

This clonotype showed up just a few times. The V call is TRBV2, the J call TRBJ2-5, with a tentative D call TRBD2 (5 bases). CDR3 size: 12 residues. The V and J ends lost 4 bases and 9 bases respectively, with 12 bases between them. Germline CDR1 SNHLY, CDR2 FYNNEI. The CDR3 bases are TGTGCCAGCAGTGGCCGGTCCGGGGCCCAGTACTTC. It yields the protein CASSGRSGAQYF.

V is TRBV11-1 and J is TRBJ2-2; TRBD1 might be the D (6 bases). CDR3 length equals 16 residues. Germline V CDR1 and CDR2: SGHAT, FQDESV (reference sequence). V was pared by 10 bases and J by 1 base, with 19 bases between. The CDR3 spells CANRPLPGQNTGELFF. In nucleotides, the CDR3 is TGTGCCAACAGACCCTTACCGGGACAGAACACCGGGGAGCTGTTTTTT. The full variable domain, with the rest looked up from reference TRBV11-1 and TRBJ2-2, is EAEVAQSPRYKITEKSQAVAFWCDPISGHATLYWYRQILGQGPELLVQFQDESVVDDSQLPKDRFSAERLKGVDSTLKIQPAELGDSAMYLCANRPLPGQNTGELFFGEGSRLTVL.